Listed below are T cell receptor beta chains from one sample, sequenced in a study of T-cell memory formation after mild COVID-19. One entry per CDR3 protein, called by TCRdb with MiXCR from the 5' RACE reads. The data contain 150,000 to 200,000 distinct CDR3 sequences, roughly 23% of them singletons. Specimen: PBMCs or a T cell subset sorted from them (not recorded which). The receptors shown here come from an adult woman who had mild COVID-19 (a few samples of this study predate the infection). Cell type and time point are not known. Each CDR3 is given with its conserved first and last residue. Fields, in order: clone size, J gene, V gene, D gene, CDR3 length, CDR3 protein, CDR3 DNA. The D gene is left open where the match is weak. A clone size is listed for some rows: how often the clone was seen (once, few, many), or a class if it is expanded.

clone_size: few
j_call: TRBJ2-1
v_call: TRBV7-3
d_call: NA
cdr3_length: 12
cdr3_aa: CASSFQGNEQFF
cdr3_nt: TGTGCCAGCAGTTTCCAGGGGAATGAGCAGTTCTTC

clone_size: few
j_call: TRBJ1-5
v_call: TRBV4-1
d_call: NA
cdr3_length: 14
cdr3_aa: CASSQGRGNQPQHF
cdr3_nt: TGCGCCAGCAGCCAAGGAAGAGGGAACCAGCCCCAGCATTTT

clone_size: once
j_call: TRBJ2-7
v_call: TRBV15
d_call: TRBD2
cdr3_length: 15
cdr3_aa: CATSSELAGGYEQYF
cdr3_nt: TGTGCCACCAGCAGTGAACTAGCGGGAGGGTACGAGCAGTACTTC

clone_size: NA
j_call: TRBJ2-1
v_call: TRBV4-3
d_call: NA
cdr3_length: 16
cdr3_aa: CASSPEGSASRNEQFF
cdr3_nt: TGCGCCAGCAGCCCGGAGGGATCGGCTAGCAGAAATGAGCAGTTCTTC

clone_size: few
j_call: TRBJ2-3
v_call: TRBV12-3/TRBV12-4
d_call: NA
cdr3_length: 16
cdr3_aa: CASSPPGLRVADTQYF
cdr3_nt: TGTGCCAGCAGCCCGCCGGGTTTGCGGGTTGCAGATACGCAGTATTTT

clone_size: NA
j_call: TRBJ1-5
v_call: TRBV27
d_call: NA
cdr3_length: 13
cdr3_aa: CASSLSRNQPQHF
cdr3_nt: TGTGCCAGCAGCCTAAGTCGCAATCAGCCCCAGCATTTT

clone_size: NA
j_call: TRBJ2-1
v_call: TRBV12-3/TRBV12-4
d_call: TRBD2
cdr3_length: 16
cdr3_aa: CASSPRSSGGAREQFF
cdr3_nt: TGTGCCAGCAGTCCCAGGTCCAGCGGGGGGGCGAGAGAGCAGTTCTTC

clone_size: NA
j_call: TRBJ2-5
v_call: TRBV7-9
d_call: NA
cdr3_length: 15
cdr3_aa: CASSLEGLGQETQYF
cdr3_nt: TGTGCCAGCAGCTTGGAGGGGCTAGGGCAAGAGACCCAGTACTTC

clone_size: NA
j_call: TRBJ2-7
v_call: TRBV4-2
d_call: NA
cdr3_length: 10
cdr3_aa: CASSQYEQYF
cdr3_nt: TGTGCCAGCAGCCAGTACGAGCAGTACTTC

clone_size: few
j_call: TRBJ2-3
v_call: TRBV7-2
d_call: NA
cdr3_length: 16
cdr3_aa: CASSFRGGFSTDTQYF
cdr3_nt: TGTGCCAGCAGCTTCCGTGGAGGATTTAGCACAGATACGCAGTATTTT

clone_size: NA
j_call: TRBJ2-1
v_call: TRBV7-9
d_call: NA
cdr3_length: 15
cdr3_aa: CASSPKGGKGNEQFF
cdr3_nt: TGTGCCAGCAGCCCCAAGGGGGGGAAGGGCAATGAGCAGTTCTTC

clone_size: NA
j_call: TRBJ2-7
v_call: TRBV5-6
d_call: NA
cdr3_length: 15
cdr3_aa: CASSLLGGRTYEQYF
cdr3_nt: TGTGCCAGCAGCTTGTTAGGGGGGCGTACCTACGAGCAGTACTTC